Each of the 28 T cell receptor beta chains below was sequenced from the same sample in a study of cytotoxic CD8 clonotypes in ibrutinib-treated CLL. TCRdb's copy holds only in-frame clones and misses some; the assay was immunoSEQ multiplex PCR. There are tens of thousands of clones in the sample; roughly 53% occur only once, and approximately 29% lies in the top ten. Sequenced here: PBMCs, sampled after 12 months of ibrutinib treatment. These receptor sequences come from a human donor with chronic lymphocytic leukemia.

V gene TRBV27 combines with J gene TRBJ1-4, with unresolved D. In germline, CDR1 is MNHEY, CDR2 SMNVEV (reference sequence). The V and J ends lost 0 bases and 6 bases respectively, with 14 bases between them. The CDR3 runs to 16 residues. For the CDR3, the DNA is TGTGCCAGCAGTTTATCGTACAGAGTAACCTATGAAAAACTGTTTTTT. Encoded protein: CASSLSYRVTYEKLFF.

This clone was counted between two and nine times. The J gene is TRBJ2-3, the V gene TRBV7-9, with TRBD2 as a possible D gene (6 bases). The CDR3 length is 13 residues. Trimming pared 4 bases from V and 3 bases from J, leaving 8 bases between. Germline V gene data show CDR1 as SEHNR and CDR2 as FQNEAQ (reference sequence). CDR3 DNA sequence: TGTGCCAGCAGCTCGGGGGTAACAGATACGCAGTATTTT. Its translation is CASSSGVTDTQYF. The entire variable domain, with the rest obtained from reference TRBV7-9 and TRBJ2-3, is as follows: DTGVSQNPRHKITKRGQNVTFRCDPISEHNRLYWYRQTLGQGPEFLTYFQNEAQLEKSRLLSDRFSAERPKGSFSTLEIQRTEQGDSAMYLCASSSGVTDTQYFGPGTRLTVL.

The V gene is TRBV5-1, the J gene TRBJ2-3, with D possibly being TRBD2 (5 bases). Germline V gives CDR1 SGHRS, CDR2 YFSETQ. The CDR3 is made up of 13 amino acids. Trimming cost V 2 bases and J 5 bases, with 9 bases left between them. The CDR3 is CASSFGGGDTQYF. DNA for the CDR3: TGCGCCAGCAGCTTTGGCGGAGGAGATACGCAGTATTTT.

The CDR3 spells CAISESSGGFTDTQYF. In nucleotides, the CDR3 is TGTGCCATCAGTGAGTCTAGTGGTGGTTTTACAGATACGCAGTATTTT. The chain links TRBV10-3 to TRBJ2-3; D uncertain. This CDR3 spans 16 amino acids. Germline V lookup: CDR1 ENHRY, CDR2 SYGVKD. The germline V and J ends were trimmed by 0 bases and 3 bases, with 13 bases remaining between them.

This clone was counted at least ten times. DNA for the CDR3: TGCGCCAGCAGCCAACCTCCCGGGACTAGCGAATACAATGAGCAGTTCTTC. It codes for CASSQPPGTSEYNEQFF. J is TRBJ2-1 and V is TRBV4-1; 10 nucleotides match TRBD2. The germline CDR1 and CDR2 sequences are MGHRA and YSYEKL. The CDR3 extends over 17 amino acids. The V gene end was trimmed by 2 bases and the J gene end by 4 bases; junction bases not matched to a gene: 8.

This clone was observed many times. The CDR3 loop is CASNNQGSRGTQYF. The CDR3 nucleotides are TGTGCCAGTAACAACCAAGGGAGTCGCGGTACGCAGTATTTT. The gene calls are TRBV19 and TRBJ2-3; D is perhaps TRBD2 (5 bases). Germline CDR1 LNHDA, CDR2 SQIVND (reference sequence). The CDR3 extends over 14 amino acids. V was clipped by 7 bases and J by 8 bases, with 19 bases between them.

This clone was seen a few times. The rearrangement uses TRBV20-1 and TRBJ2-7; the D is unclear. V shed 6 bases and J shed 2 bases, with 8 bases lying between them. Germline assignment: CDR1 DFQATT and CDR2 SNEGSKA (reference sequence). The CDR3 length is 11 residues. The CDR3 nucleotides are TGCAGTGCGGAAAGAACCTACGAGCAGTACTTC. This encodes CSAERTYEQYF.

The CDR3 spells CASSPRIAGGTETQYF. In DNA, the CDR3 is TGTGCCAGCAGCCCCCGGATAGCGGGAGGGACGGAGACCCAGTACTTC. The V call is TRBV9, the J call TRBJ2-5; 11 bases match TRBD2. With 4 bases clipped from V and 5 bases from J, the junction kept 10 bases outside the gene matches. The CDR3 contains 16 residues. The germline CDR1 and CDR2 sequences are SGDLS and YYNGEE.

The sample holds a few counts of this clone. This sequence joins TRBV6-1 and TRBJ1-5, with D hard to call. V lost 8 bases and J 4 bases, leaving 12 bases between the germline ends. The length of the CDR3 is 13 residues. Germline V CDR1 and CDR2: MNHNS, SASEGT. The CDR3 region has the DNA TGTGCCAGCCAGGCAGGTTGGAATCAGCCCCAGCATTTT. Translated: CASQAGWNQPQHF.

This clone was seen a few times. The V and J genes are TRBV10-3 and TRBJ1-5; D possibly corresponds to TRBD1 (6 bases). V was trimmed by 10 bases and J by 4 bases, leaving 17 bases between them. The germline V gene has CDR1 ENHRY and CDR2 SYGVKD. The CDR3 loop spans 14 amino acids. The chain's CDR3 is CATAGEGDNQPQHF. The DNA for the CDR3 is TGTGCCACCGCTGGCGAGGGGGATAATCAGCCCCAGCATTTT.

V and J are TRBV14 and TRBJ1-4; 10 positions agree with TRBD1. CDR1 is SGHDN, CDR2 FVKESK, per germline. Trimming removed 2 bases from V and 8 bases from J; junction bases left unmatched: 5. The CDR3 sequence is 15 residues long. CDR3: CASSQRTGGREKLFF. DNA for the CDR3: TGTGCCAGCAGCCAACGGACAGGGGGGAGAGAAAAACTGTTTTTT.

The chain carries TRBV11-2 and TRBJ1-2, with a weak D call TRBD1 (5 bases). CDR3 length: 19 amino acids. Germline V gene sequence: CDR1 SGHAT, CDR2 FQNNGV. Trimming cost V 5 bases and J 3 bases, with 28 bases left between them. CDR3 residues: CASSPSARLQTSTDYGYTF. The CDR3 region has the DNA TGTGCCAGCAGCCCCAGTGCCCGACTTCAGACCTCGACAGACTATGGCTACACCTTC.

The chain combines TRBV9 with TRBJ1-2, with D unclear. This CDR3 region has 14 residues. Looked up from germline, CDR1 is SGDLS and CDR2 is YYNGEE. V shed 0 bases and J shed 8 bases, with 14 bases lying between them. In nucleotides, the CDR3 is TGTGCCAGCAGCGTAGCGTTGGACGGTATGGGCTACACCTTC. This translates into CASSVALDGMGYTF.

V is TRBV5-1 and J is TRBJ2-3; TRBD2 might be the D (5 bases). CDR1 and CDR2 (germline): SGHRS, YFSETQ. CDR3 size: 12 residues. Trimming pared 1 base from V and 14 bases from J, leaving 14 bases between. CDR3 in amino acids: CASSLKWEILYF. CDR3 coding DNA: TGCGCCAGCAGCTTGAAGTGGGAGATTCTGTATTTT.

V is TRBV9 and J is TRBJ2-3; TRBD2 aligns across 14 bases. The CDR3 is 17 amino acids. With V trimmed by 2 bases and J by 3 bases, 5 bases remained unmatched. CDR1 and CDR2 (germline): SGDLS, YYNGEE. DNA of the CDR3: TGTGCCAGCAGCGTCCCGACTAGCGGGGGGGGGACAGATACGCAGTATTTT. Its translation: CASSVPTSGGGTDTQYF.

The chain joins TRBV19 to TRBJ2-2, with D tentatively TRBD2 (6 bases). V dropped 1 base and J dropped 3 bases, with 9 bases sitting between them. CDR1 is LNHDA, CDR2 SQIVND, per germline (reference sequence). The CDR3 length is 15 residues. In nucleotides, the CDR3 is TGTGCCAGTAGTATAGGGGGACTCTACACCGGGGAGCTGTTTTTT. Translated: CASSIGGLYTGELFF.

The genes are TRBV4-1 and TRBJ1-2; D not resolved. The germline V gene encodes CDR1 MGHRA and CDR2 YSYEKL. This CDR3 comprises 14 residues. Trimming took off 3 bases at V and 0 bases at J, with 8 bases between the two ends. CDR3: CASSQVKPNYGYTF. The CDR3 coding sequence is TGCGCCAGCAGCCAGGTGAAACCTAACTATGGCTACACCTTC.

The chain employs TRBV7-9 and TRBJ2-1; 9 bases map to TRBD1. Germline lookup yields CDR1 SEHNR and CDR2 FQNEAQ (reference sequence). The CDR3 sequence is 14 residues long. The J segment lost 7 bases and the V segment lost 0 bases, leaving 1 base of the junction unmatched. The CDR3 region is CASSLAGTGNEQFF. CDR3 in DNA: TGTGCCAGCAGCTTAGCTGGGACAGGGAATGAGCAGTTCTTC.

V usage is TRBV5-1 and J usage is TRBJ2-3; 9 nucleotides align to TRBD1. The CDR3 runs to 15 residues. Germline values: CDR1 SGHRS, CDR2 YFSETQ. The ends lost 4 bases at V and 1 base at J; junction bases unmatched: 4. Here the CDR3 reads CASSDRGAGTDTQYF. The CDR3 region has the DNA TGCGCCAGCAGCGACAGGGGGGCAGGCACAGATACGCAGTATTTT. Drawing the rest from reference TRBV5-1 and TRBJ2-3, the complete variable domain is KAGVTQTPRYLIKTRGQQVTLSCSPISGHRSVSWYQQTPGQGLQFLFEYFSETQRNKGNFPGRFSGRQFSNSRSEMNVSTLELGDSALYLCASSDRGAGTDTQYFGPGTRLTVL.

This clone was counted only a few times. The chain recombines TRBV7-2 with TRBJ2-2; 10 positions match TRBD2. This CDR3 comprises 15 residues. J gave up 1 base and V 4 bases, and 0 bases lay outside the gene matches. Germline V lookup: CDR1 SGHTA, CDR2 FQGNSA. CDR3 DNA sequence: TGTGCCAGCAGCTCTAGCGGGGGGAACACCGGGGAGCTGTTTTTT. This codes for CASSSSGGNTGELFF.

This clone has just a few counts. V is TRBV18 and J is TRBJ2-1; TRBD2 aligns across 10 bases. With V trimmed by 3 bases and J by 8 bases, 7 bases remained unmatched. Germline V CDR1 and CDR2: KGHSH, LQKENI. CDR3 size: 15 residues. Here the CDR3 DNA reads TGTGCCAGCTCACCGGAAGCGGGAGGGCCATATGAGCAGTTCTTC. As protein: CASSPEAGGPYEQFF.

The gene calls are TRBV29-1 and TRBJ2-1, with D perhaps TRBD1 (6 bases). CDR1 SQVTM and CDR2 ANQGSEA come from the germline V gene. Trimming stripped 5 bases from V and 8 bases from J, with 13 bases between. This CDR3 has 12 amino acids. The CDR3 region has the DNA TGCAGCGTTTCTGACAGGTCGGATGAGCAGTTCTTC. It codes for CSVSDRSDEQFF.

The chain has TRBV11-2 and TRBJ2-7; D is unclear. The CDR3 consists of 13 residues. V dropped 3 bases and J dropped 2 bases, with 8 bases sitting between them. Germline V gives CDR1 SGHAT, CDR2 FQNNGV. The CDR3 bases are TGTGCCAGCAGCTTCACTCCAGCCTACGAGCAGTACTTC. This sequence encodes CASSFTPAYEQYF.

The J gene is TRBJ2-5, the V gene TRBV9; D is unclear. The CDR3 spans 14 residues. Germline CDR1 SGDLS, CDR2 YYNGEE. The V gene lost 0 bases and the J gene lost 2 bases, with 8 bases spanning the gap. This CDR3 is CASSVGYLQETQYF. CDR3 nucleotide sequence: TGTGCCAGCAGCGTAGGATACCTTCAAGAGACCCAGTACTTC.

The chain carries TRBV15 and TRBJ2-6; 8 bases match TRBD1. V shed 8 bases and J 0 bases; nucleotides not matched to a gene: 12. Germline CDR1 and CDR2: LNHNV and YYDKDF (reference sequence). The CDR3 has 18 amino acids. The DNA of the CDR3 is TGTGCCACCCGCCCTGGACAGGGAACCAGCTCTGGGGCCAACGTCCTGACTTTC. Amino acids: CATRPGQGTSSGANVLTF. The entire variable domain, with the rest obtained from reference TRBV15 and TRBJ2-6, is as follows: DAMVIQNPRYQVTQFGKPVTLSCSQTLNHNVMYWYQQKSSQAPKLLFHYYDKDFNNEADTPDNFQSRRPNTSFCFLDIRSPGLGDTAMYLCATRPGQGTSSGANVLTFGAGSRLTVL.

V is TRBV27 and J is TRBJ2-3; TRBD1 agrees at 9 bases. Germline V gene data show CDR1 as MNHEY and CDR2 as SMNVEV (reference sequence). The CDR3 consists of 18 residues. V trimming: 0 bases; J trimming: 6 bases; junction bases outside the gene matches: 13. The CDR3 DNA reads TGTGCCAGCAGTTTATCGACAGCCGGGACAGGGTTTACGGATACGCAGTATTTT. Protein sequence: CASSLSTAGTGFTDTQYF.

There are a few counts of this clone. The V gene is TRBV2, the J gene TRBJ2-1; 7 nucleotides agree with TRBD1. Germline V gene lookup returns CDR1 SNHLY and CDR2 FYNNEI. The CDR3 is made up of 14 amino acids. Unmatched junction bases numbered 9, after V lost 5 bases and J lost 8 bases. The CDR3 reads CASSFGTVGHEQFF. In DNA form, the CDR3 reads TGTGCCAGCAGTTTTGGGACAGTAGGCCATGAGCAGTTCTTC.

In this sample, this clone turned up a few times. This chain links TRBV7-3 with TRBJ2-2; D possibly corresponds to TRBD1 (6 bases). Germline V gene sequence: CDR1 SGHTA, CDR2 FQGTGA. CDR3 size: 15 residues. Trimming left V 5 bases short and J 3 bases short, with 13 bases between. The CDR3 reads CASSPQTGYTGELFF. The CDR3 DNA is TGTGCCAGCAGCCCTCAAACAGGGTACACCGGGGAGCTGTTTTTT.